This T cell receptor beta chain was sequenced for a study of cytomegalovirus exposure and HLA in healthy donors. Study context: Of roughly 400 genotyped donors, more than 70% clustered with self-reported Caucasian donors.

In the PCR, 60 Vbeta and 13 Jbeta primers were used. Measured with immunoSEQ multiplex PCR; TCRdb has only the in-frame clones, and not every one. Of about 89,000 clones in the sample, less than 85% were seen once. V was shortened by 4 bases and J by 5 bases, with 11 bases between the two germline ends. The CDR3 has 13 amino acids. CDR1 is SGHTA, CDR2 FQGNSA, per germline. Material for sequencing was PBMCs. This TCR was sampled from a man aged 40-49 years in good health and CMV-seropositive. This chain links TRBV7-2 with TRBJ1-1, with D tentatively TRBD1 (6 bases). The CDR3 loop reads CASSYKGGTEAFF. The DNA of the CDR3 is TGTGCCAGCAGCTATAAGGGGGGGACTGAAGCTTTCTTT. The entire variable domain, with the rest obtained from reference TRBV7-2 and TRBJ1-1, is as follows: GAGVSQSPSNKVTEKGKDVELRCDPISGHTALYWYRQSLGQGLEFLIYFQGNSAPDKSGLPSDRFSAERTGGSVSTLTIQRTQQEDSAVYLCASSYKGGTEAFFGQGTRLTVV.